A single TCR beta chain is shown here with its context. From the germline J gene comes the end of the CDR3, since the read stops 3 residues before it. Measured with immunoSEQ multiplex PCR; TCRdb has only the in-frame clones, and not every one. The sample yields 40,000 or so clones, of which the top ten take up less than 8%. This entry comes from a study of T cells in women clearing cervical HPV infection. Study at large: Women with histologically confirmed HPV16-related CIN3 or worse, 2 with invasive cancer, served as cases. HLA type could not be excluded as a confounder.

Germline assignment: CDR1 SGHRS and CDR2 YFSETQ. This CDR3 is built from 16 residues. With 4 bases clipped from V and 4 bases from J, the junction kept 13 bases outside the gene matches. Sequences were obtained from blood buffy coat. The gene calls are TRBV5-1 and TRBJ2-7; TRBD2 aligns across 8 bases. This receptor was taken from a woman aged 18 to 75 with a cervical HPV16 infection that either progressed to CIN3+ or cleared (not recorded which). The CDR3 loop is CASSPREAGGGYEQYF. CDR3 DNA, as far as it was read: TGCGCCAGCAGCCCCCGGGAGGCGGGGGGAGGATACGAG.